This passage covers 9 T cell receptor beta chains from one sample sequenced in a study of cytomegalovirus exposure and HLA in healthy donors. Produced via immunoSEQ multiplex PCR; TCRdb's table is partial and in-frame only. The sample has 180,000 or so clones; around nine tenths are singletons. Sequencing was carried out using PBMCs. These receptor sequences come from a man aged 30 to 39 in good health and CMV-seropositive.

This chain connects TRBV7-2 to TRBJ1-5; D uncertain. This CDR3 is built from 16 residues. CDR1 SGHTA and CDR2 FQGNSA come from the germline V gene. Trimming took 3 bases from V and 2 from J, leaving 14 bases between them. This CDR3 reads CASSLAGQAGNQPQHF. Here the CDR3 DNA reads TGTGCCAGCAGCTTGGCTGGCCAGGCTGGCAATCAGCCCCAGCATTTT. The whole variable domain, remainder taken from reference TRBV7-2 and TRBJ1-5, is GAGVSQSPSNKVTEKGKDVELRCDPISGHTALYWYRQSLGQGLEFLIYFQGNSAPDKSGLPSDRFSAERTGGSVSTLTIQRTQQEDSAVYLCASSLAGQAGNQPQHFGDGTRLSIL.

The chain couples TRBV5-5 to TRBJ2-7; 10 positions match TRBD1. With 1 base clipped from V and 3 bases from J, the junction kept 4 bases outside the gene matches. Germline V gene sequence: CDR1 SGHKS, CDR2 YYEKEE (reference sequence). The CDR3 is 15 residues long. DNA for the CDR3: TGTGCCAGCAGCTTGTCCGGGACAGGGGTCTACGAGCAGTACTTC. Translated, it gives CASSLSGTGVYEQYF. The complete variable domain, with remaining parts taken from reference TRBV5-5 and TRBJ2-7, reads DAGVTQSPTHLIKTRGQQVTLRCSPISGHKSVSWYQQVLGQGPQFIFQYYEKEERGRGNFPDRFSARQFPNYSSELNVNALLLGDSALYLCASSLSGTGVYEQYFGPGTRLTVT.

The rearrangement uses TRBV6-5 and TRBJ2-1; 7 bases map to TRBD2. There are 12 residues in the CDR3. V lost 8 bases and J lost 2; bases outside the gene matches: 0. Germline CDR1 MNHEY, CDR2 SVGAGI. The CDR3 protein is CASGRAYNEQFF. Here the CDR3 DNA reads TGTGCCAGCGGGAGGGCCTACAATGAGCAGTTCTTC.

The chain is built from TRBV5-4 and TRBJ2-3; D remains ambiguous. This CDR3 is built from 15 residues. The V end was cut by 1 base, the J end by 7 bases, with 16 bases between. Germline V gene data show CDR1 as SGHNT and CDR2 as YYREEE (reference sequence). CDR3 residues: CASSLIGSLRNTQYF. For the CDR3, the DNA is TGTGCCAGCAGCTTGATTGGTTCCCTGAGGAATACGCAGTATTTT. The variable domain in full, completed from reference TRBV5-4 and TRBJ2-3, reads ETGVTQSPTHLIKTRGQQVTLRCSSQSGHNTVSWYQQALGQGPQFIFQYYREEENGRGNFPPRFSGLQFPNYSSELNVNALELDDSALYLCASSLIGSLRNTQYFGPGTRLTVL.

The V and J genes are TRBV9 and TRBJ2-1, with 9 bases that match TRBD2. Germline V gene data show CDR1 as SGDLS and CDR2 as YYNGEE. V shed 0 bases, J shed 7 bases, and the junction held 5 bases outside the gene matches. The CDR3 length is 15 residues. CDR3 amino acids: CASSVVSGSFNEQFF. The CDR3 DNA follows: TGTGCCAGCAGCGTAGTTAGCGGGAGTTTTAATGAGCAGTTCTTC.

The gene calls are TRBV18 and TRBJ1-1, with a weak D call TRBD1 (6 bases). V lost 3 bases, J lost 1 base, and 12 bases lay in between. CDR3 size: 15 residues. The germline CDR1 and CDR2 sequences are KGHSH and LQKENI. CDR3: CASSPTGGSNTEAFF. CDR3 in DNA: TGTGCCAGCTCACCGACAGGTGGTTCGAACACTGAAGCTTTCTTT.

The chain couples TRBV29-1 to TRBJ2-3, with a tentative D call TRBD2 (6 bases). The germline gives CDR1 SQVTM, CDR2 ANQGSEA. The CDR3 length is 12 residues. V lost 3 bases to trimming and J lost 5 bases, with 9 bases between them. The CDR3 nucleotides read TGCAGCGTTGATGGAGGGTTAGATACGCAGTATTTT. Translation gives CSVDGGLDTQYF.

The V and J genes are TRBV29-1 and TRBJ2-3, with TRBD2 as a possible D gene (5 bases). V was pared by 7 bases and J by 4 bases, with 12 bases between. Germline V lookup: CDR1 SQVTM, CDR2 ANQGSEA. The CDR3 totals 12 residues. CDR3 bases: TGCAGCGCTGACTCGGGGTCAGATACGCAGTATTTT. It translates to CSADSGSDTQYF.

The chain combines TRBV10-3 with TRBJ2-3; TRBD1 agrees at 12 bases. This CDR3 region has 17 residues. Germline V CDR1 and CDR2: ENHRY, SYGVKD. J lost 0 bases, V lost 5 bases, and 6 bases had no gene match. CDR3 nucleotide sequence: TGTGCCATCAGTTTAGGGACAGGGGGCTTCAGCACAGATACGCAGTATTTT. Translated: CAISLGTGGFSTDTQYF.